Sequencing of this T cell receptor (beta chain) was carried out in a study of T cell responses to AZD1222 COVID-19 vaccine. Broader study findings: Elevations in Spike-specific TCR breadth and depth followed administration of two AZD1222 doses. No day 14 peak samples; only post-peak repertoires were characterized.

Libraries were prepared by immunoSEQ multiplex PCR; TCRdb keeps only in-frame clonotypes and omits some of them. The sample includes some 150,000 clones, nearly 90% of them seen just once. The sample holds a few counts of this clone. Its specificity is not known. V was shortened by 4 bases and J by 4 bases, with 5 bases between the two germline ends. Looked up from germline, CDR1 is SGDLS and CDR2 is YYNGEE. This CDR3 has 12 amino acids. The sequence was obtained from an adult who received the MenACWY meningococcal vaccine as a control. This chain uses TRBV9 with TRBJ2-2; D call uncertain. Source: peripheral blood, taken 28 days after the second dose of the MenACWY control vaccine. CDR3 DNA sequence: TGTGCCAGCAGCCTTACCACCGGGGAGCTGTTTTTT. Translating it yields CASSLTTGELFF.